Listed here are 2 T cell receptor beta chains from one sample, sequenced in a study of blood T cell repertoires in COVID-19. Profiled with immunoSEQ multiplex PCR; TCRdb holds only in-frame clones, not every one. There are over 200,000 clones in the sample; about 90% occur only once, and roughly 12% lies in the top ten. Sequenced sample: peripheral blood. These receptors came from a woman between 18 and 29 years old who had recovered from COVID-19.

The rearrangement joins TRBV5-6 to TRBJ2-1; the D is unclear. The germline V gene has CDR1 SGHDT and CDR2 YYEEEE. The CDR3 sequence is 13 residues long. The V end lost 0 bases, the J end lost 9 bases, and 10 bases lay between the germline ends. CDR3 nucleotides: TGTGCCAGCAGCTTGGCCCCGCGCGGTGAGCAGTTCTTC. Encoded protein: CASSLAPRGEQFF. The full variable domain, its missing parts supplied by reference TRBV5-6 and TRBJ2-1, is DAGVTQSPTHLIKTRGQQVTLRCSPKSGHDTVSWYQQALGQGPQFIFQYYEEEERQRGNFPDRFSGHQFPNYSSELNVNALLLGDSALYLCASSLAPRGEQFFGPGTRLTVL.

A single count supports this clone. The rearrangement links TRBV5-6 to TRBJ1-2; 7 bases match TRBD1. J gave up 4 bases and V 5 bases, and 11 bases lay outside the gene matches. CDR3 size: 15 residues. CDR1 and CDR2 from the germline V gene are SGHDT and YYEEEE. The CDR3 nucleotides read TGTGCCAGCAGACAGACAGGAGGGGGCGGCTATGGCTACACCTTC. It encodes CASRQTGGGGYGYTF. The full variable domain, rest sourced from reference TRBV5-6 and TRBJ1-2, is DAGVTQSPTHLIKTRGQQVTLRCSPKSGHDTVSWYQQALGQGPQFIFQYYEEEERQRGNFPDRFSGHQFPNYSSELNVNALLLGDSALYLCASRQTGGGGYGYTFGSGTRLTVV.